This T cell receptor beta chain was recovered during a study of T cell responses to AZD1222 COVID-19 vaccine (dated by TCRdb to about 2021). Notes on the research overall: TCR sequencing was performed for roughly 250 trial participants, of whom around 200 were given two doses of AZD1222 and approximately 25 were given two doses of MenACWY control vaccine. Trial participants were enrolled by age into 18-55, 56-69 and 70-plus year subgroups, with about 150, 27 and 61 TCR-sequenced participants respectively. Overall study outcomes, separate from this receptor: After two AZD1222 doses, spike-specific TCR breadth and depth were significantly higher than at day 0 and than in MenACWY recipients. Because no day 14 peak-response samples were available, the repertoires could be characterized only after the peak T cell response. Conclusions about previously exposed vaccinees are limited, since just five or six AZD1222 recipients were seropositive for SARS-CoV-2 at baseline. Epitopes outside the regions mutated in the B.1.351 and B.1.1.7 variants were reportedly recognized by nearly half of the unique spike-specific TCRs. The vaccine-associated CD4 TCRs covered the entire spike protein, and the dominant responses fell in regions 160-218 and 743-854. The 56-69-year group was small, and its depth increase did not reach significance, likely because of low power. Most participants were white British and females outnumbered males, and the authors suggested that clonal diversity may have been underestimated.

The time point label corresponds to: about 28 days (+/-7) after the second vaccine dose. AZD1222 recipients with second doses at about 4 weeks or about 12 weeks were pooled, because spike-specific TCR depth and breadth did not differ between schedules. Vaccinee samples came from UK trials COV001 and COV002, including a single-blind randomized controlled phase 2/3 trial of AZD1222 (ChAdOx1 nCoV-19) in healthy adults. For TCRbeta chain sequencing, PBMC samples were collected from trial participants at day 0 and at day 28 after the second dose. About this clone itself: It has no known antigen specificity. The record has no base qualities; no much larger clone is one base away.

The CDR3 regions of human TCRbeta chains were analyzed by immunosequencing. Per the authors' processing: TCRs in the repertoires were compared against a reference library of SARS-CoV-2-specific TCRs that had been generated with the MIRA antigen-specificity platform. Breadth was defined as the fraction of unique TCRs that were SARS-CoV-2-associated. Depth was defined as the fraction of total T cells that were SARS-CoV-2-associated. Using the MIRA data, each spike-specific TCR was mapped to the spike region that the TCR reacts to and placed in a CD4 or CD8 class. Log10-transformed breadth and depth values were compared by one-way ANOVA with Sidak's multiple comparisons tests. Here the immuneACCESS table is served through TCRdb, limited to in-frame sequences with V and J called. Missing clones are a known gap in these copies; in checked studies unresolved V genes cover under half, and the rest lacks a known reason. V and J calls and clone size are those listed in that table; D and trimming were worked out from the DNA. The sample table holds about 110,000 clones, of which roughly 92% were seen once. About 2.6% of the sample belongs to the ten largest clones.

V and J are truncated by 9 bases and 1 base respectively, leaving an intervening sequence of 7 bases. The CDR3 holds 12 amino acids from the cysteine to the phenylalanine. The only DNA kept is the CDR3, 36 bases in frame from the first base. Looking up the germline V gene yields CDR1 SGHTA and CDR2 FQGNSA. This material consisted of peripheral blood, taken 28 days after the second AZD1222 dose. The sequence was collected from an adult who received the AZD1222 COVID-19 vaccine. The chain joins TRBV7-2 to TRBJ1-5; confidence is insufficient to name the D gene. The DNA sequence is given as TGTGCCAGTTCCGACAGCAATCAGCCCCAGCATTTT. It translates to CASSDSNQPQHF.